These 12 T cell receptor beta chains share one sample of origin, sequenced in a study. TCRdb re-derived calls from the 5' RACE reads in MiXCR, one entry per CDR3 protein. The profile shows fewer than 55,000 distinct CDR3 sequences, about a fifth of them singletons. Cells sorted as Tregs were CD4+, CD25+ and CD127-/low. The sequenced sample consisted of Tregs sorted from a lymph node. The receptors shown here come from a female donor with breast cancer.

There are many counts of this clonotype. In DNA form, the CDR3 reads TGTGCCAGCCTACCCCAGCGGGAGGCCTACGAGCAGTACTTC. It is translated as CASLPQREAYEQYF. V is TRBV6-1 and J is TRBJ2-7, with 9 bases fitting TRBD2. Germline values: CDR1 MNHNS, CDR2 SASEGT. This CDR3 spans 14 amino acids. With 8 bases clipped from V and 2 bases from J, the junction kept 7 bases outside the gene matches.

This clonotype was observed a few times. The chain couples TRBV12-3 or TRBV12-4 to TRBJ2-5; TRBD1 matches at 8 bases. J gave up 5 bases and V 7 bases, and 6 bases lay outside the gene matches. The CDR3 consists of 13 residues. The CDR3 DNA follows: TGTGCCAGCACCCGGACAGGGATGGAGACCCAGTACTTC. It yields the protein CASTRTGMETQYF.

In its sample, this clonotype was seen many times. This chain connects TRBV10-2 to TRBJ2-1; tentatively, D is TRBD1 or TRBD2 (5 bases each). Germline V CDR1 and CDR2: WSHSY, SAAADI. V lost 8 bases and J 11 bases, leaving 10 bases between the germline ends. This CDR3 comprises 10 residues. Written as DNA, the CDR3 is TGCGCCAGCTCGGGACCCAAGCAGTTCTTC. Translation: CASSGPKQFF.

In this sample, this clonotype turned up many times. As DNA, the CDR3 is TGCGCCAGCAGCCAGCAGACAGGGGGCTCCTACGAGCAGTACTTC. It encodes CASSQQTGGSYEQYF. The chain joins TRBV4-1 to TRBJ2-7; 9 bases are a match to TRBD1. The CDR3 is made up of 15 amino acids. Germline V gene data show CDR1 as MGHRA and CDR2 as YSYEKL. With V trimmed by 3 bases and J by 0 bases, 3 bases remained unmatched.

This clonotype was recorded many times. The chain couples TRBV20-1 to TRBJ2-7; no definite D call. V was cut by 2 bases and J by 3 bases, with 5 bases left in between. The CDR3 spans 11 residues. Germline CDR1 DFQATT, CDR2 SNEGSKA (reference sequence). The CDR3 reads CSARLDYEQYF. The CDR3, as DNA: TGCAGTGCTAGACTAGACTACGAGCAGTACTTC.

This clonotype has only a few counts. The genes are TRBV7-9 and TRBJ2-7; 7 nucleotides match TRBD2. This CDR3 region has 13 residues. J was trimmed by 3 bases and V by 2 bases; bases with no gene match: 1. CDR1 is SEHNR, CDR2 FQNEAQ, per germline (reference sequence). The CDR3 nucleotides read TGTGCCAGCAGCTTACTAGCGGACTACGAGCAGTACTTC. This sequence encodes CASSLLADYEQYF.

As to this clonotype: Just one base apart from a much larger clone, this may be a read error. The chain has TRBV4-1 and TRBJ2-3; no definite D call. The CDR3 is 14 amino acids. The germline V gene encodes CDR1 MGHRA and CDR2 YSYEKL. Trimming took off 2 bases at V and 6 bases at J, with 12 bases between the two ends. CDR3 DNA sequence: TGCGCCAGCAGCCAACCGTCGGTGGCGGATACGCAGTATTTT. This gives the protein CASSQPSVADTQYF.

This clonotype was detected ten times or more. The chain employs TRBV30 and TRBJ1-1, with D maybe TRBD1 (5 bases). V dropped 2 bases and J dropped 5 bases, with 12 bases sitting between them. The CDR3 is 13 residues long. Germline loops: CDR1 GTSNPN, CDR2 SVGIG (reference sequence). The CDR3 region has the DNA TGTGCCTGGAGTCCTCAGGGAGGGACTGAAGCTTTCTTT. Its translation is CAWSPQGGTEAFF.

The rearrangement joins TRBV11-2 to TRBJ2-3, with D possibly TRBD1 on 5 matching bases. Germline lookup yields CDR1 SGHAT and CDR2 FQNNGV. V shed 2 bases and J shed 4 bases, with 7 bases lying between them. The CDR3 consists of 13 residues. CDR3 in amino acids: CASSLTGPDTQYF. CDR3 DNA: TGTGCCAGCAGCTTAACAGGCCCAGATACGCAGTATTTT.

For the CDR3, the DNA is TGTGCCAGCAGCGTTAACAGGGGATCCACAGATACGCAGTATTTT. Protein: CASSVNRGSTDTQYF. This chain links TRBV7-6 with TRBJ2-3; 7 bases line up with TRBD1. Trimming removed 5 bases from V and 2 bases from J; junction bases left unmatched: 7. In germline, CDR1 is SGHVS, CDR2 FNYEAQ. The CDR3 is made up of 15 amino acids.

The rearrangement links TRBV7-9 to TRBJ1-1, with D unclear. The CDR3 is made up of 14 amino acids. V was shortened by 0 bases and J by 3 bases, with 8 bases between the two germline ends. The V gene's germline CDR1 is SEHNR and CDR2 FQNEAQ (reference sequence). CDR3 in amino acids: CASSLARSYTEAFF. CDR3 DNA: TGTGCCAGCAGCTTAGCGCGGAGTTACACTGAAGCTTTCTTT.

The chain's CDR3 is CASSPGPSYEQYF. The CDR3 DNA sequence: TGTGCCAGCAGTCCAGGACCGTCCTACGAGCAGTACTTC. This sequence joins TRBV4-2 and TRBJ2-7; D unclear. The CDR3 length is 13 residues. CDR1 LGHNA and CDR2 YNFKEQ come from the germline V gene. The V end lost 6 bases, the J end lost 1 base, and 10 bases lay between the germline ends.